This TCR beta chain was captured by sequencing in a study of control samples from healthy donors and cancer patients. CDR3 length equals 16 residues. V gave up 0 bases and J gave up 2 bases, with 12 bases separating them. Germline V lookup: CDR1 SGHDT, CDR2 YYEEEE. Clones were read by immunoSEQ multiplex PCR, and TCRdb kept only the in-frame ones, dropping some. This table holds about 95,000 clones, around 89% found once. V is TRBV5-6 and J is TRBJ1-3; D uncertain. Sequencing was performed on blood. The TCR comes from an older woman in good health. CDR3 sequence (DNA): TGTGCCAGCAGCTTGGCCGGGGAGGCCCCTGGAAACACCATATATTTT. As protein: CASSLAGEAPGNTIYF.